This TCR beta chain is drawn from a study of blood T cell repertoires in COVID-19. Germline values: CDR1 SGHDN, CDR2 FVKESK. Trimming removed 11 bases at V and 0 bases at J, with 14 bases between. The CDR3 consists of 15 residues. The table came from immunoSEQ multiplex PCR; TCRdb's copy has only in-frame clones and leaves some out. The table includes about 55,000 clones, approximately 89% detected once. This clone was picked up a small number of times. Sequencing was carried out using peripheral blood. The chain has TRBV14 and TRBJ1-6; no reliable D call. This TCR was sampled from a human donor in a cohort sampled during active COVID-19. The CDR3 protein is CASGRGGSYNSPLHF. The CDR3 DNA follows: TGTGCCTCCGGCCGAGGAGGCTCCTATAATTCACCCCTCCACTTT.